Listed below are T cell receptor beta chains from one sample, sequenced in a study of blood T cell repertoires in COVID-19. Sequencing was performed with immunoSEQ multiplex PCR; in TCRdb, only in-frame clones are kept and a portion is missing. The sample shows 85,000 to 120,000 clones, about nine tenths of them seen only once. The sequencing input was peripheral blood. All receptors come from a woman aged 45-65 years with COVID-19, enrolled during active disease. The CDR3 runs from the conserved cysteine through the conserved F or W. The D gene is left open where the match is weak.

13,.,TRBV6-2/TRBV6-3,CASSPGLGTEAFF
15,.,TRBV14,CASSKSTGSLWGYTF
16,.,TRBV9,CASSVDNGGTTDTQYF
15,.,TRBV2,CASSREAGHNQPQHF
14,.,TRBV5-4,CASSPGQSNSPLHF
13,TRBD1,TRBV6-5,CASSTGVKAEAFF
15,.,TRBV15,CATSIPGANTGELFF
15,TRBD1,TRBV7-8,CASSSSGTGDEKLFF
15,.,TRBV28,CASSPVNLAKNIQYF
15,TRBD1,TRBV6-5,CASRDSTGGNQPQHF
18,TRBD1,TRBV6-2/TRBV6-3,CASSYIQGTPRINQPQHF
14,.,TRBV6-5,CASRAGGEGSPLHF
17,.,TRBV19,CASRVPSGNPYTVEAFF
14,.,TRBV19,CASSIQGPNEKLFF
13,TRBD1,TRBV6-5,CASNGQGVGGYTF
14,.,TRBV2,CASSDGRYNSPLHF
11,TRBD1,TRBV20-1,CSARDRSGYTF